This TCR beta chain is drawn from a study of blood T cell repertoires in COVID-19. For the study at large: Samples of COVID-19 (acute and convalescent) were obtained from the United States, Italy and Spain.

Recruitment covered under 25 US areas and drew participants whose ages spanned about 18 to 100 years. Recovered status in Cohort 3 required two negative PCRs, clearance, or symptom resolution. Study processing details: Scientists estimated how many nucleated cells there were by amplifying reference gene primers. This table comes from immunoSEQ multiplex PCR, and its TCRdb copy is limited to in-frame clones, with some not included. For V, J and clone size, that table is used; D and trimming come from the DNA. The sample yields about 220,000 clones, roughly 84% seen once. Trimming removed 6 bases at V and 2 bases at J, with 13 bases between. The CDR3 is made up of 15 amino acids. CDR1 is PRHDT and CDR2 is FYEKMQ in the germline V gene (reference sequence).

V is TRBV13 and J is TRBJ2-2, with TRBD1 as a possible D gene (7 bases). The material sequenced was PBMCs or T cells enriched from blood (not recorded which). This clonotype originated in a woman in her 40s who had recovered from COVID-19. The CDR3 region is CASRRRDRNTGELFF. The CDR3 DNA follows: TGTGCCAGCAGACGGAGGGACAGAAACACCGGGGAGCTGTTTTTT.